This TCR beta chain was identified in a study of Graves' ophthalmopathy and Graves' hyperthyroidism. Germline V gene sequence: CDR1 SGHVS, CDR2 FNYEAQ. This CDR3 comprises 19 residues. Scientists amplified the TCR beta CDR3 regions from RNA transcripts. Second-round multiplex PCR came after first-round RT-PCR with HTBI primers. TCRdb re-called the multiplex PCR reads through MiXCR, storing one row per CDR3 protein. The sample records about 700,000 distinct CDR3 sequences, roughly 39% being singletons. As regards this clonotype: Its antigen remains unknown.

Overall study findings and caveats: The model forecast ophthalmopathy progression, reaching roughly 64% sensitivity and around 73% specificity.

Uncontrolled infections, pregnancy, lactation or other autoimmune diseases led to patient exclusion. The PBMCs used were ones drawn from 10 ml of fresh peripheral blood. The origin of this receptor is an adult man with Graves' ophthalmopathy. The chain carries TRBV7-6 and TRBJ1-5; TRBD1 aligns across 11 bases. The sequenced sample was peripheral blood. The CDR3 sequence: CGIYNYRTGGLHQDQPQHF. The CDR3, as DNA: TGTGGCATCTATAATTACAGGACAGGGGGCCTCCATCAGGACCAGCCCCAGCATTTT.